This passage covers 5 T cell receptor beta chains from one sample sequenced in a study of T cells in Graves' hyperthyroidism and ophthalmopathy. RNA transcripts yielded amplified TCR beta CDR3 regions. HTBI primers drove first-round RT-PCR of the TCR CDR3. One entry per CDR3 protein, called by TCRdb with MiXCR from the multiplex PCR reads. The sample has about 400,000 distinct CDR3 sequences; about 14% are singletons. Source material: blood. Every receptor here comes from a man between 45 and 60 years old with Graves' ophthalmopathy.

This clonotype was detected many times. This chain uses TRBV2 with TRBJ1-4; 7 nucleotides align to TRBD1. Unmatched junction bases numbered 8, after V lost 6 bases and J lost 7 bases. CDR1 is SNHLY and CDR2 is FYNNEI in the germline V gene. The CDR3 consists of 14 residues. The CDR3 region has the DNA TGTGCCAGCAGCATGGGGACAGCCGGTGAAAAACTGTTTTTT. Translation: CASSMGTAGEKLFF.

This clonotype was detected ten times or more. The V gene is TRBV5-1, the J gene TRBJ2-2; 8 nucleotides align to TRBD2. With 2 bases clipped from V and 3 bases from J, the junction kept 3 bases outside the gene matches. CDR3 length: 15 residues. Germline assignment: CDR1 SGHRS and CDR2 YFSETQ. CDR3 in amino acids: CASSFAGGDTGELFF. The CDR3 DNA sequence: TGCGCCAGCAGCTTTGCGGGGGGCGACACCGGGGAGCTGTTTTTT.

J is TRBJ1-2 and V is TRBV7-2; D remains ambiguous. This CDR3 comprises 15 residues. Trimming stripped 5 bases from V and 4 bases from J, with 17 bases between. CDR1 SGHTA and CDR2 FQGNSA come from the germline V gene. The CDR3, as DNA: TGTGCCAGCAGCCATCGGGTCTCAAAGGGCTATGGCTACACCTTC. This encodes CASSHRVSKGYGYTF.

In its sample, this clonotype was seen many times. The rearrangement joins TRBV29-1 to TRBJ2-7, with D perhaps matching TRBD1 or TRBD2 (6 bases each). This CDR3 is 13 amino acids long. Trimming removed 5 bases at V and 2 bases at J, with 13 bases between. CDR1 and CDR2 (germline): SQVTM, ANQGSEA. DNA of the CDR3: TGCAGCGTTCGAGAAGGGGGGACCTACGAGCAGTACTTC. Its protein product is CSVREGGTYEQYF.

This clonotype was recorded at least ten times. The chain couples TRBV20-1 to TRBJ2-1; 8 bases map to TRBD2. Per the germline V gene, CDR1 is DFQATT and CDR2 is SNEGSKA (reference sequence). This CDR3 comprises 14 residues. Losses at the gene ends were 4 bases for V and 0 bases for J; bases not matched to a gene: 2. The CDR3, as DNA: TGCAGTGCTACTGCGGGGGGCTCCTACAATGAGCAGTTCTTC. The encoded protein is CSATAGGSYNEQFF.